Reported below is one T cell receptor beta chain. The method was immunoSEQ multiplex PCR; TCRdb's version includes in-frame clones alone and lacks a portion of them. The table records some 240,000 clones, about 90% of them present only once. The record originates from a study of blood T cell repertoires in COVID-19. CDR3 length: 19 amino acids. J was trimmed by 0 bases and V by 9 bases; bases with no gene match: 15. From germline, CDR1 is LNHDA and CDR2 SQIVND (reference sequence). Specimen: peripheral blood. This sequence joins TRBV19 and TRBJ2-6; 9 bases fit TRBD1. The origin of this receptor is an older woman with COVID-19, enrolled during active disease. The CDR3: CASYNPWTGVISGANVLTF. As DNA, the CDR3 is TGTGCCAGCTACAACCCATGGACAGGGGTGATCTCTGGGGCCAACGTCCTGACTTTC.